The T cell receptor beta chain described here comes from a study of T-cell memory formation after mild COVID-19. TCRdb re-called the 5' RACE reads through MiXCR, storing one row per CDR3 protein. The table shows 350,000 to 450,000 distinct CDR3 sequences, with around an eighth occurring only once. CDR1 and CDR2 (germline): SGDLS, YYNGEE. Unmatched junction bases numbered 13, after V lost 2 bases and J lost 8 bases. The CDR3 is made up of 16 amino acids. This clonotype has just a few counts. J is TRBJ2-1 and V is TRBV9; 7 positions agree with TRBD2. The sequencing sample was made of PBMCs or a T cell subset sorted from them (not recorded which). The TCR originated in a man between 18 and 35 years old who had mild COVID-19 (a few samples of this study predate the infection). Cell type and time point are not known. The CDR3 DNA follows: TGTGCCAGCAGCGTCCTGTCCAGCGGGGCGCTAGATGAGCAGTTCTTC. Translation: CASSVLSSGALDEQFF.